These 24 T cell receptor beta chains were all obtained from the same sample, sequenced in a study of beta chain features in type 1 diabetes (dated by TCRdb to between 2017 and 2018). General conclusions and limits of the study: A moderate but significant shortening of TCRB CDR3 length was observed in type 1 diabetes patients in all four CD4+ subsets.

The method behind the library was the immunoSEQ multiplex PCR assay. The entire amount of isolated RNA was reverse transcribed using the High Capacity cDNA Reverse Transcription Kit, so the sequenced TCRB transcripts were expressed ones. The source is immuneACCESS, and TCRdb retained only in-frame sequences with V and J called. Part of the clones is not carried over; for the studies checked, unresolved V genes explain less than half of this, and the remainder is unexplained. This sample gives around 250,000 clones in total; 24% of them show up just once. About 0.012% of the sample goes to the ten largest clones. For these receptors, no antigen is known. The sample comprised naive CD4+ T cells from blood. This specimen's cell subset or site label, per the study, means: true naive CD4+ T cells. These receptors all stem from a woman aged 30 to 39 with type 1 diabetes.

Turning to this clone: This sample includes further DNA sequences coding for the same CDR3. This rearrangement joins TRBV19 to TRBJ2-1; maybe TRBD2 (5 bases). The CDR3 spans 15 residues. Trimming took 3 bases from V and 0 from J, leaving 9 bases between them. Germline-derived CDR1 and CDR2 are LNHDA and SQIVND (reference sequence). The CDR3 coding sequence is TGTGCCAGTAGTATCGAGCGGAGCTCCTACAATGAGCAGTTCTTC. Translating gives CASSIERSSYNEQFF.

V usage is TRBV5-1 and J usage is TRBJ2-3; no clear D. Trimming removed 0 bases from V and 2 bases from J, with 7 bases in between. This CDR3 has 14 residues. Germline CDR1 and CDR2: SGHRS and YFSETQ. The DNA of the CDR3 is TGCGCCAGCAGCTTGGAGCCTAACACAGATACGCAGTATTTT. This translates into CASSLEPNTDTQYF.

The chain recombines TRBV19 with TRBJ2-3; D unclear. CDR1 is LNHDA and CDR2 is SQIVND in the germline V gene (reference sequence). V was pared by 3 bases and J by 6 bases, with 4 bases between. CDR3 length: 11 residues. The DNA for the CDR3 is TGTGCCAGTAGTATCGGTGATACGCAGTATTTT. Translation gives CASSIGDTQYF.

The chain carries TRBV21-1 and TRBJ2-7; TRBD2, as called in the table, went unchecked against the DNA. TRBV21-1 is a documented pseudogene. The CDR3 loop spans 15 amino acids. Here the CDR3 DNA reads TGTGCCAGCAGCAATTATCAGCGCAACCTCTACGAGCAGTACTTC. Protein: CASSNYQRNLYEQYF.

The chain recombines TRBV28 with TRBJ1-2, with 9 bases aligning to TRBD1. CDR3 length: 13 residues. Germline CDR1 reads MDHEN; CDR2 reads SYDVKM. The junction had 4 bases not matched to a gene; V was cut back by 7 bases and J by 4 bases. Written as DNA, the CDR3 is TGTGCCAGCACGGGACAGGGTCTCTATGGCTACACCTTC. As protein: CASTGQGLYGYTF.

The rearrangement joins TRBV7-9 to TRBJ2-3; 8 nucleotides agree with TRBD2. Germline V lookup: CDR1 SEHNR, CDR2 FQNEAQ (reference sequence). The CDR3 spans 14 residues. Trimming removed 8 bases from V and 3 bases from J; junction bases left unmatched: 7. CDR3 residues: CASGLAGGTDTQYF. CDR3 DNA sequence: TGTGCCAGCGGTTTGGCGGGAGGAACAGATACGCAGTATTTT.

This chain uses TRBV15 with TRBJ2-5; tentative D call: TRBD2 (6 bases). This CDR3 comprises 16 residues. V lost 6 bases and J lost 6, with 23 bases in between. CDR1 is LNHNV, CDR2 YYDKDF, per germline (reference sequence). The CDR3 loop reads CATSTPRLFSGQTQYF. Written as DNA, the CDR3 is TGTGCCACCAGTACTCCTCGGTTATTTAGCGGACAGACCCAGTACTTC.

A few counts support this clone. This chain connects TRBV7-2 to TRBJ2-3; D ambiguous. The V gene's germline CDR1 is SGHTA and CDR2 FQGNSA. V was clipped by 4 bases and J by 4 bases, with 6 bases between them. There are 12 residues in the CDR3. The CDR3 spells CASSSSADTQYF. The DNA for the CDR3 is TGTGCCAGCAGCTCTAGTGCAGATACGCAGTATTTT.

V and J are TRBV29-1 and TRBJ2-7; weak D call: TRBD2 (5 bases). Germline CDR1 reads SQVTM; CDR2 reads ANQGSEA. The CDR3 totals 11 residues. V was trimmed by 5 bases and J by 3 bases, leaving 8 bases between them. The CDR3 protein is CSVRLHYEQYF. The CDR3 DNA is TGCAGCGTTCGACTACACTACGAGCAGTACTTC.

The chain employs TRBV9 and TRBJ2-1; 9 bases match TRBD2. The junction had 8 bases not matched to a gene; V was cut back by 2 bases and J by 8 bases. The CDR3 has 15 amino acids. Germline V lookup: CDR1 SGDLS, CDR2 YYNGEE. The CDR3, as DNA: TGTGCCAGCAGCGTCTTCGCGGGAGGGGCCTATGAGCAGTTCTTC. Translation: CASSVFAGGAYEQFF.

This clone was counted between two and nine times. This chain uses TRBV5-6 with TRBJ1-1; no clear D. This CDR3 contains 15 residues. Trimming removed 4 bases at V and 1 base at J, with 14 bases between. Germline CDR1 SGHDT, CDR2 YYEEEE. The CDR3 protein is CASSASTSGNTEAFF. In DNA form, the CDR3 reads TGTGCCAGCAGCGCCTCTACGTCCGGGAACACTGAAGCTTTCTTT.

The V gene is TRBV28, the J gene TRBJ2-5, with D possibly matching TRBD2 (5 bases). Germline V lookup: CDR1 MDHEN, CDR2 SYDVKM. The CDR3 contains 14 residues. This CDR3 is CVGRVKLVQETQYF. The CDR3 nucleotides read TGTGTCGGGCGGGTCAAACTAGTTCAAGAGACCCAGTACTTC.

The J gene is TRBJ2-1, the V gene TRBV10-3; tentative D call: TRBD2 (5 bases). V was pared by 4 bases and J by 7 bases, with 17 bases between. Germline V gives CDR1 ENHRY, CDR2 SYGVKD. CDR3 length equals 15 residues. CDR3 bases: TGTGCCATCAGTGGCCGGACCCAGGAGGAAAATGAGCAGTTCTTC. Protein: CAISGRTQEENEQFF.

This rearrangement joins TRBV7-3 to TRBJ2-7; 8 bases match TRBD2. J gave up 6 bases and V 8 bases, and 12 bases lay outside the gene matches. The CDR3 runs to 14 residues. The V gene's germline CDR1 is SGHTA and CDR2 FQGTGA. The CDR3 is CASAPGGTLGEQYF. The DNA for the CDR3 is TGTGCCAGCGCTCCGGGAGGGACGTTGGGCGAGCAGTACTTC.

This clone appeared a few times. J is TRBJ2-5 and V is TRBV6-5; D perhaps matches TRBD1 (6 bases). Trimming shortened V by 6 bases and J by 7 bases, and 18 bases separated the two germline ends. Germline V gives CDR1 MNHEY, CDR2 SVGAGI. CDR3 length: 14 residues. The CDR3 bases are TGTGCCAGCAGCCTGGGACACCCCTTGGGGACCCAGTACTTC. Protein: CASSLGHPLGTQYF.

As regards this clone: Additional DNA sequences in this sample encode the identical CDR3. This chain connects TRBV25-1 to TRBJ1-1, with a tentative D call TRBD1 (5 bases). This CDR3 has 14 residues. V was shortened by 3 bases and J by 5 bases, with 13 bases between the two germline ends. CDR1 and CDR2 from the germline V gene are MGHDK and SYGVNS. CDR3 region: CASSEWGGGTEAFF. The DNA of the CDR3 is TGTGCCAGCAGTGAGTGGGGCGGGGGTACTGAAGCTTTCTTT.

V usage is TRBV28 and J usage is TRBJ1-4; D not certain. CDR1 and CDR2 from the germline V gene are MDHEN and SYDVKM. The V and J ends lost 3 bases and 8 bases respectively, with 16 bases between them. The CDR3 is 15 amino acids. CDR3 in amino acids: CASSLSGIPGEKLFF. CDR3 nucleotide sequence: TGTGCCAGCAGTTTGAGCGGGATTCCTGGGGAAAAACTGTTTTTT.

This clone has just a few counts. The chain uses TRBV9 and TRBJ2-3; D ambiguous. The length of the CDR3 is 15 residues. Trimming removed 0 bases at V and 0 bases at J, with 8 bases between. Germline V gene sequence: CDR1 SGDLS, CDR2 YYNGEE. The DNA of the CDR3 is TGTGCCAGCAGCGTAGTCGCCAGTAGCACAGATACGCAGTATTTT. Its protein is CASSVVASSTDTQYF.

This rearrangement joins TRBV30 to TRBJ1-2, with 8 bases aligning to TRBD1. The CDR3 spans 15 residues. After removal of 4 bases from V and 5 bases from J, the junction contained 12 bases not matched to a gene. Germline V gene data show CDR1 as GTSNPN and CDR2 as SVGIG (reference sequence). The CDR3 DNA reads TGTGCCTGGAAGGAAGGGTCGCAGGGGGCTTATGGCTACACCTTC. Residues: CAWKEGSQGAYGYTF.

The rearrangement links TRBV28 to TRBJ2-7; 8 bases are a match to TRBD2. V was clipped by 4 bases and J by 6 bases; unmatched bases: 11. The CDR3 loop spans 15 amino acids. CDR1 is MDHEN and CDR2 is SYDVKM in the germline V gene. CDR3 bases: TGTGCCAGCAGTTCTCCCCCCGGGACTAGTAGCGAGCAGTACTTC. The encoded protein is CASSSPPGTSSEQYF.

V gene TRBV2 combines with J gene TRBJ1-2, with 8 nucleotides matching TRBD1. V gave up 6 bases and J gave up 6 bases; unmatched junction bases: 6. The germline gives CDR1 SNHLY, CDR2 FYNNEI. The CDR3 totals 13 residues. The CDR3 DNA reads TGTGCCAGCAGCCGGGACAGGTCAAATGGCTACACCTTC. Its protein product is CASSRDRSNGYTF.

The J gene is TRBJ2-2, the V gene TRBV19; the match to TRBD1 covers 7 bases. The CDR3 is 14 residues long. The V and J ends lost 3 bases and 9 bases, in that order; junction bases with no gene match: 7. Germline values: CDR1 LNHDA, CDR2 SQIVND (reference sequence). The CDR3 DNA is TGTGCCAGTAGTATTTCAGGGGGAATCAGGGAGCTGTTTTTT. Amino acid sequence: CASSISGGIRELFF.

This clone was found a few times. The V and J genes are TRBV28 and TRBJ2-7; no definite D call. The CDR3 consists of 12 residues. Germline CDR1 is MDHEN and CDR2 is SYDVKM. Trimming cost V 5 bases and J 3 bases, with 8 bases left between them. The CDR3 here is CASSSVGYEQYF. The DNA for the CDR3 is TGTGCCAGCAGTAGCGTCGGCTACGAGCAGTACTTC.

This clone was observed a few times. The V and J genes are TRBV5-1 and TRBJ1-4; D unresolved. This CDR3 has 12 amino acids. From germline, CDR1 is SGHRS and CDR2 YFSETQ. V was trimmed by 1 base and J by 12 bases, leaving 10 bases between them. CDR3 amino acids: CASSLNTGELFF. The CDR3 nucleotides are TGCGCCAGCAGCTTGAACACCGGGGAACTGTTTTTT.